In its sample, the clone carrying this T cell receptor beta chain was seen many times. Its antigen is undetermined. This record comes from a study of T cell repertoires in cytomegalovirus infection. The overall study: Public TCR beta signature analysis indicated the presence of both CMV infection and matching HLA type. Study observations and caveats: Carriers of CMV plus the relevant HLA were identified by cumulative public TCR beta family frequency. The study found HLA-C-restricted CMV-specific TCR beta clonotypes dominating the ex vivo response.

TCRdb used MiXCR to reprocess the reads, holding one entry per CDR3 protein. Here the sample spans fewer than 550,000 distinct CDR3 sequences, roughly 10% being singletons. Source material: PBMCs. The clonotype was recovered from a human donor in good health (CMV status not recorded). Some clones in this sample may be carry-over from other donors' samples.

CDR3 protein: CASSLIPSMGLGETQYF. DNA of the CDR3: TGTGCCAGCAGCTTAATTCCTAGCATGGGGCTGGGCGAGACCCAGTACTTC. The V and J genes are TRBV7-9 and TRBJ2-5; possibly TRBD1 or TRBD2 for D (5 bases each). The V and J ends lost 2 bases and 5 bases respectively, with 21 bases between them. The CDR3 extends over 17 amino acids. The germline gives CDR1 SEHNR, CDR2 FQNEAQ (reference sequence). Full variable domain (rest looked up from reference TRBV7-9 and TRBJ2-5): DTGVSQNPRHKITKRGQNVTFRCDPISEHNRLYWYRQTLGQGPEFLTYFQNEAQLEKSRLLSDRFSAERPKGSFSTLEIQRTEQGDSAMYLCASSLIPSMGLGETQYFGPGTRLLVL.